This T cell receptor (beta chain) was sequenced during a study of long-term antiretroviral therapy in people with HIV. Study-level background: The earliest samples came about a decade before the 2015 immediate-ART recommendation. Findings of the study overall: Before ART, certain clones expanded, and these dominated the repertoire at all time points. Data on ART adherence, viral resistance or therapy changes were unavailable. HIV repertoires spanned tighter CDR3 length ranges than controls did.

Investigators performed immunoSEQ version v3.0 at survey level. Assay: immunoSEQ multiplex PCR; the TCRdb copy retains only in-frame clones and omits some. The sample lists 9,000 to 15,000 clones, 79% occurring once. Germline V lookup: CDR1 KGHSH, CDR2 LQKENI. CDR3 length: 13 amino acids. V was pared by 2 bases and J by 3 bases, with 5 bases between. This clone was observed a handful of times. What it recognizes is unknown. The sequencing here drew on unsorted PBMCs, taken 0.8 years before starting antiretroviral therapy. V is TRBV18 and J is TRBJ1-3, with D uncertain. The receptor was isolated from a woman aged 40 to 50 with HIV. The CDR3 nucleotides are TGTGCCAGCTCACCAGGGGTTGGAAACACCATATATTTT. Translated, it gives CASSPGVGNTIYF.